This T cell receptor (beta chain) was sequenced in a study of shared clonotypes between healthy human individuals. Germline values: CDR1 MDHEN, CDR2 SYDVKM. Trimming pared 3 bases from V and 15 bases from J, leaving 21 bases between. The CDR3 sequence is 14 residues long. The repertoire was sequenced with immunoSEQ multiplex PCR; TCRdb's copy has only in-frame clones and lacks some. The sample contains under 600,000 clones, less than 98% of which appear only once. This TCR derives from a woman in her 30s in good health. The chain carries TRBV28 and TRBJ2-1, with a weak D call TRBD2 (5 bases). The specimen sequenced was naive CD4+ T cells sorted from blood. The subset: CD45RA+ positively selected. The CDR3 DNA follows: TGTGCCAGCAGTTTGGGCGGGTTGCGCCACCTGGGGTTCTTC. It codes for CASSLGGLRHLGFF. The complete variable domain, with remaining parts taken from reference TRBV28 and TRBJ2-1, reads DVKVTQSSRYLVKRTGEKVFLECVQDMDHENMFWYRQDPGLGLRLIYFSYDVKMKEKGDIPEGYSVSREKKERFSLILESASTNQTSMYLCASSLGGLRHLGFFGPGTRLTVL.